This entry lists 17 T cell receptor beta chains sequenced from one sample in a study of identical twins. TCRdb recomputed calls from the 5' RACE reads with MiXCR, one row per CDR3 protein. The repertoire has roughly 1,500,000 distinct CDR3 sequences, under 35% of them found once; the top ten carry 0.25% to 0.3%. Source material: cord blood. These receptors originate from a newborn girl in good health.

The sample holds many counts of this clonotype. The DNA of the CDR3 is TGCAGCGCAGAGACAGGGACCTACGAGCAGTACTTC. Its translation: CSAETGTYEQYF. The rearrangement joins TRBV29-1 to TRBJ2-7; 7 bases map to TRBD1. Trimming at V came to 7 bases and at J to 2 bases, leaving 5 bases not matched to a gene. The CDR3 extends over 12 amino acids. The germline V gene has CDR1 SQVTM and CDR2 ANQGSEA.

This clonotype came up a few times. This sequence joins TRBV6-2 or TRBV6-3 and TRBJ1-2; D call uncertain. CDR1 MNHEY and CDR2 SVGEGT come from the germline V gene. V lost 6 bases and J 5 bases, leaving 10 bases between the germline ends. This CDR3 is 12 amino acids long. The CDR3 spells CASRKLGYGYTF. The CDR3 nucleotides read TGTGCCAGCAGAAAGCTTGGATATGGCTACACCTTC.

This clonotype was recorded a few times. V and J are TRBV28 and TRBJ2-7, with 9 bases that match TRBD2. Germline V gene lookup returns CDR1 MDHEN and CDR2 SYDVKM. V lost 5 bases and J lost 2; bases outside the gene matches: 7. The CDR3 consists of 15 residues. DNA for the CDR3: TGTGCCAGCAGTCCTAGCGGGATAGCCCCCTACGAGCAGTACTTC. This encodes CASSPSGIAPYEQYF.

The V gene is TRBV4-2, the J gene TRBJ2-3; D unclear. V was clipped by 0 bases and J by 2 bases, with 9 bases between them. Per the germline V gene, CDR1 is LGHNA and CDR2 is YNFKEQ. The CDR3 covers 15 residues. CDR3 nucleotide sequence: TGTGCCAGCAGCCAAGATCCCTATAACACAGATACGCAGTATTTT. It translates to CASSQDPYNTDTQYF.

The chain uses TRBV7-2 and TRBJ2-3; TRBD2 matches 9 bases. Germline V gene sequence: CDR1 SGHTA, CDR2 FQGNSA. CDR3 size: 14 residues. Trimming removed 8 bases from V and 6 bases from J; junction bases left unmatched: 9. The CDR3 protein is CASGAGGPSDTQYF. As DNA, the CDR3 is TGTGCCAGCGGCGCGGGGGGGCCTTCTGATACGCAGTATTTT.

This clonotype was counted between two and nine times. The V and J genes are TRBV12-3 or TRBV12-4 and TRBJ1-2; 7 bases are shared with TRBD1. This CDR3 has 14 amino acids. The J segment lost 8 bases and the V segment lost 4 bases, leaving 10 bases of the junction unmatched. CDR3 in DNA: TGTGCCAGCAGTTCTGTCACAGGGGCAGGAGGCTACACCTTC. Translation: CASSSVTGAGGYTF.

The sample holds a few counts of this clonotype. The chain is built from TRBV6-1 and TRBJ2-7, with D possibly matching TRBD2 (5 bases). Germline CDR1 reads MNHNS; CDR2 reads SASEGT. The V end was cut by 5 bases, the J end by 0 bases, with 14 bases between. The CDR3 has 15 residues. The CDR3 spells CASSPRLSPSYEQYF. The DNA of the CDR3 is TGTGCCAGCAGTCCCCGACTATCCCCCTCCTACGAGCAGTACTTC.

This clonotype turned up a few times. V and J are TRBV13 and TRBJ2-5; 8 nucleotides match TRBD1. The end of the DNA is better explained by TRBJ2-7, so the J call may be wrong. Germline V lookup: CDR1 PRHDT, CDR2 FYEKMQ (reference sequence). The CDR3 consists of 16 residues. CDR3 in amino acids: CASSRITGGSSYEQYF. CDR3 bases: TGTGCCAGCAGCCGCATTACAGGGGGAAGCTCCTACGAGCAGTACTTC.

To note about this clonotype: One base away lies a much larger clone, so this may be a sequencing read error. The J gene is TRBJ2-7, the V gene TRBV5-1; D is perhaps TRBD1 (6 bases). The germline V gene has CDR1 SGHRS and CDR2 YFSETQ. This CDR3 spans 14 amino acids. The CDR3 nucleotides are TGCGTCAGCAGCGGTTCGGACAGCGGCTACGAGCAGTACTTC. It yields the protein CVSSGSDSGYEQYF. The whole variable domain, remainder taken from reference TRBV5-1 and TRBJ2-7, is KAGVTQTPRYLIKTRGQQVTLSCSPISGHRSVSWYQQTPGQGLQFLFEYFSETQRNKGNFPGRFSGRQFSNSRSEMNVSTLELGDSALYLCVSSGSDSGYEQYFGPGTRLTVT.

Comments on this clonotype: A single base separates this from a much larger clone, so it may be a read error. This rearrangement joins TRBV24-1 to TRBJ2-3, with D possibly matching TRBD1 (6 bases). The CDR3 contains 14 residues. Germline V CDR1 and CDR2: KGHDR, SFDVKD. The CDR3 DNA reads as TGTGCCACCAGTGACCGGGACATCCCAGATACGCGGTATTTT. Residues: CATSDRDIPDTRYF.

The CDR3 is CASSQDRMGGAWTDEQFF. CDR3 DNA: TGTGCCAGCAGCCAAGATCGAATGGGAGGGGCATGGACCGATGAGCAGTTCTTC. The chain is built from TRBV4-2 and TRBJ2-1, with TRBD2 matching 7 bases. This CDR3 comprises 18 residues. The trim removed 0 bases at V and 8 bases at J, leaving 16 bases unmatched. Germline CDR1 LGHNA, CDR2 YNFKEQ.

This clonotype was counted between two and nine times. This sequence joins TRBV25-1 and TRBJ2-7; unclear D gene. Germline CDR1 MGHDK, CDR2 SYGVNS. V was shortened by 3 bases and J by 3 bases, with 6 bases between the two germline ends. The CDR3 has 12 amino acids. DNA of the CDR3: TGTGCCAGCAGTGATGGGTACTACGAGCAGTACTTC. Its translation: CASSDGYYEQYF.

The chain links TRBV9 to TRBJ1-1, with D maybe TRBD1 (6 bases). This CDR3 spans 13 amino acids. The V gene's germline CDR1 is SGDLS and CDR2 YYNGEE. Between the trimmed V and J ends, which lost 0 bases and 6 bases, there was a span of 9 bases. The CDR3 DNA reads as TGTGCCAGCAGCGTAGTAGGGGGAGCTGAAGCTTTCTTT. The encoded protein is CASSVVGGAEAFF.

This chain connects TRBV9 to TRBJ2-1; 9 bases are a match to TRBD2. Germline V gene lookup returns CDR1 SGDLS and CDR2 YYNGEE. The trim removed 0 bases at V and 5 bases at J, leaving 9 bases unmatched. This CDR3 is built from 17 residues. The CDR3 loop reads CASSVGTSATPHNEQFF. In DNA, the CDR3 is TGTGCCAGCAGCGTAGGGACTAGCGCCACACCACACAATGAGCAGTTCTTC.

This sequence joins TRBV12-3 or TRBV12-4 and TRBJ1-2, with D possibly being TRBD1 (6 bases). Between the trimmed V and J ends, which lost 4 bases and 4 bases, there was a span of 13 bases. CDR3 length: 14 amino acids. This CDR3 is CASSSGHPSYGYTF. As DNA, the CDR3 is TGTGCCAGCAGTTCGGGACACCCCAGCTATGGCTACACCTTC.

V gene TRBV15 combines with J gene TRBJ1-4, with 8 bases aligning to TRBD1. This CDR3 region has 16 residues. Germline lookup yields CDR1 LNHNV and CDR2 YYDKDF (reference sequence). The J segment lost 7 bases and the V segment lost 0 bases, leaving 7 bases of the junction unmatched. DNA of the CDR3: TGTGCCACCAGCAGAGAACGGACAGGGAGAGGTGAAAAACTGTTTTTT. Amino acids: CATSRERTGRGEKLFF.

This clonotype was counted a few times. V usage is TRBV11-2 and J usage is TRBJ2-1, with D unresolved. Germline V gene sequence: CDR1 SGHAT, CDR2 FQNNGV. The V end was cut by 7 bases, the J end by 0 bases, with 10 bases between. The CDR3 is 14 amino acids. The CDR3 region is CASTPFGSYNEQFF. The CDR3 bases are TGTGCCAGCACCCCTTTTGGCTCCTACAATGAGCAGTTCTTC.